The 14 T cell receptor beta chains presented below share a single source sample, sequenced in a study of siplizumab effects on memory and regulatory T cells. This table comes from immunoSEQ multiplex PCR, and its TCRdb copy is limited to in-frame clones, with some not included. The sample shows more than 85,000 clones, just over 90% of them seen only once. Sequences were obtained from CD4+ T cells sorted from blood. The origin of the receptors is a human donor in good health.

V gene TRBV21-1 combines with J gene TRBJ2-7; TRBD2, the table's D call, was not compared with the DNA. TRBV21-1 is labeled a pseudogene. CDR3 size: 18 residues. The CDR3 bases are TGTGCCAGCAGCAAAGGTGGTGACAGGCGGGGGGCTACCTACGAGCAGTACTTC. Residues: CASSKGGDRRGATYEQYF.

Written as DNA, the CDR3 is TGTGCCAGCAGCCGTGGGGTTAAGGCAACTAATGAAAAACTGTTTTTT. Translated: CASSRGVKATNEKLFF. This chain joins TRBV9 and TRBJ1-4; D is unclear. This CDR3 spans 16 amino acids. Trimming took off 4 bases at V and 0 bases at J, with 13 bases between the two ends. The germline V gene encodes CDR1 SGDLS and CDR2 YYNGEE.

The CDR3, as DNA: TGTGCCAGCAGCCAAGCCTCCCGACGAGGGGGCACTGAAGCTTTCTTT. Translation: CASSQASRRGGTEAFF. This chain joins TRBV4-2 and TRBJ1-1, with D tentatively TRBD1 (6 bases). The CDR3 contains 16 residues. V was trimmed by 1 base and J by 4 bases, leaving 16 bases between them. CDR1 and CDR2 (germline): LGHNA, YNFKEQ.

V is TRBV5-1 and J is TRBJ2-2; 7 nucleotides match TRBD1. Germline loops: CDR1 SGHRS, CDR2 YFSETQ. This CDR3 comprises 14 residues. After removal of 4 bases from V and 4 bases from J, the junction contained 4 bases not matched to a gene. The DNA for the CDR3 is TGCGCCAGCAGCGGATGGGACAGCACCGGGGAGCTGTTTTTT. Its protein product is CASSGWDSTGELFF.

The chain employs TRBV21-1 and TRBJ2-3. TRBV21-1 is a pseudogene. The CDR3 covers 18 residues. The CDR3 bases are TGTGCCAGCAGCAGCATGGCTGGCCCCCTACCGAAGACAGATACGCAGTATTTT. Translating it yields CASSSMAGPLPKTDTQYF.

The J gene is TRBJ2-1, the V gene TRBV7-2; 10 bases fit TRBD2. CDR3 length: 14 residues. Germline trimming cut 5 bases from V and 8 bases from J; bases unmatched to any gene: 6. Germline values: CDR1 SGHTA, CDR2 FQGNSA. CDR3 DNA: TGTGCCAGCAGCGCTAGCGGGAGTACCTATGAGCAGTTCTTC. This codes for CASSASGSTYEQFF.

This rearrangement joins TRBV4-1 to TRBJ2-1; 14 bases are shared with TRBD2. The CDR3 consists of 18 residues. The germline gives CDR1 MGHRA, CDR2 YSYEKL. With V trimmed by 1 base and J by 0 bases, 2 bases remained unmatched. The DNA for the CDR3 is TGCGCCAGCAGCCAAGGACTAGCGGGGGGGAGCTCCTACAATGAGCAGTTCTTC. Translating it yields CASSQGLAGGSSYNEQFF.

This clone was seen once. The chain joins TRBV11-2 to TRBJ2-3; 8 bases are a match to TRBD2. The CDR3 has 15 amino acids. The J segment lost 4 bases and the V segment lost 2 bases, leaving 5 bases of the junction unmatched. Germline V gives CDR1 SGHAT, CDR2 FQNNGV. CDR3 sequence (DNA): TGTGCCAGCAGCTTACGGGGGGGAACGGCAGATACGCAGTATTTT. It yields the protein CASSLRGGTADTQYF.

The chain is built from TRBV6-1 and TRBJ2-3; no firm D call. CDR1 and CDR2 from the germline V gene are MNHNS and SASEGT. The CDR3 spans 11 residues. V was cut by 3 bases and J by 6 bases, with 4 bases left in between. Here the CDR3 reads CASSDPDTQYF. As DNA, the CDR3 is TGTGCCAGCAGTGACCCGGATACGCAGTATTTT.

This chain uses TRBV5-8 with TRBJ1-5, with D maybe TRBD1 (6 bases). The CDR3 spans 16 residues. CDR1 and CDR2 from the germline V gene are SGHTS and YDEGEE. Trimming left V 7 bases short and J 3 bases short, with 20 bases between. CDR3 protein: CASVVGGWGPNQPQHF. The CDR3 DNA reads as TGTGCCAGCGTGGTAGGGGGTTGGGGGCCCAATCAGCCCCAGCATTTT.

The chain links TRBV10-3 to TRBJ2-5; TRBD2 agrees at 10 bases. Looked up from germline, CDR1 is ENHRY and CDR2 is SYGVKD. V trimming: 6 bases; J trimming: 0 bases; junction bases outside the gene matches: 13. The CDR3 loop spans 18 amino acids. The CDR3: CAIRNSGRSEGYQETQYF. The CDR3 nucleotides read TGTGCCATCAGGAATAGCGGGAGGAGCGAAGGGTACCAAGAGACCCAGTACTTC.

The J gene is TRBJ1-6, the V gene TRBV2, with 7 bases that match TRBD1. V shed 5 bases, J shed 5 bases, and the junction held 6 bases outside the gene matches. Germline loops: CDR1 SNHLY, CDR2 FYNNEI. The CDR3 has 15 amino acids. The CDR3 sequence: CASSSATGNNSPLHF. The DNA for the CDR3 is TGTGCCAGCAGTTCAGCGACAGGGAATAATTCACCCCTCCACTTT.

The gene calls are TRBV7-2 and TRBJ1-2, with TRBD1 matching over 7 bases. Germline CDR1 is SGHTA and CDR2 is FQGNSA. The V and J ends lost 5 bases and 3 bases, in that order; junction bases with no gene match: 6. The CDR3 covers 14 residues. The CDR3 sequence is CASSRDRADYGYTF. The CDR3 region has the DNA TGTGCCAGCAGCAGAGACAGGGCCGACTATGGCTACACCTTC.

The chain joins TRBV30 to TRBJ2-5, with TRBD1 as a possible D gene (7 bases). CDR1 and CDR2 from the germline V gene are GTSNPN and SVGIG (reference sequence). V was cut by 4 bases and J by 0 bases, with 12 bases left in between. CDR3 length: 14 residues. In nucleotides, the CDR3 is TGTGCCTGGACTGCGGGACAGCACCAAGAGACCCAGTACTTC. Translating gives CAWTAGQHQETQYF. The full variable domain, its missing parts supplied by reference TRBV30 and TRBJ2-5, is SQTIHQWPATLVQPVGSPLSLECTVEGTSNPNLYWYRQAAGRGLQLLFYSVGIGQISSEVPQNLSASRPQDRQFILSSKKLLLSDSGFYLCAWTAGQHQETQYFGPGTRLLVL.